The T cell receptor beta chain under discussion was sequenced for a study of cytotoxic CD8 clonotypes in ibrutinib-treated CLL. About the research overall: The subjects consisted of approximately ten relapsed/refractory and some 15 treatment-naive individuals, with 17 IGHV unmutated. Partial response was seen in approximately 25 patients and complete response in 2; after median approximately 68 months, about 14 stayed remitted, around 12 progressed.

Details on this clone: Its antigen is not identified.

Study-wide points: T-cell clonality at baseline went above that of age-matched healthy donors and rose and fell with circulating CD8+ T-cell counts.

Measured with immunoSEQ multiplex PCR; TCRdb has only the in-frame clones, and not every one. The table shows approximately 300,000 clones, with 80% occurring only once. J was trimmed by 4 bases and V by 4 bases; bases with no gene match: 4. The CDR3 contains 15 residues. Germline loops: CDR1 SGDLS, CDR2 YYNGEE. Sequencing was performed on PBMCs, taken before ibrutinib treatment. This clonotype originated in a human donor with chronic lymphocytic leukemia. This chain connects TRBV9 to TRBJ2-1, with TRBD2 matching over 11 bases. CDR3 nucleotides: TGTGCCAGCAGCCTTAGACTAGCGGGATACAATGAGCAGTTCTTC. Amino acid sequence: CASSLRLAGYNEQFF.